This TCR beta chain was recovered during a study of shared clonotypes between healthy human individuals. Using immunoSEQ multiplex PCR, the repertoire was profiled, and TCRdb retains in-frame clones only, with some absent. Among some 2.1 million clones listed, about 95% were seen once. The naive CD8 subset, CD45RO-negative cells positively selected for CCR7, excluded terminally differentiated effector memory CD45RA+ cells. Comment on this clone: As yet, its antigen is unknown.

The germline gives CDR1 SGHRS, CDR2 YFSETQ. Trimming cost V 0 bases and J 0 bases, with 18 bases left between them. This CDR3 spans 18 amino acids. General study results and limits: About 4.5% of naive CD4 clonotypes were common to a few donors. The small donor group covered limited genetic and exposure diversity.

This receptor was identified in a man younger than 30 in good health. The V call is TRBV5-1, the J call TRBJ1-2, with D possibly being TRBD1 (6 bases). Sequencing input: naive CD8+ T cells sorted from blood. The CDR3 DNA is TGCGCCAGCAGCTTGGAGGGGGGCCTGGACCGCCCTAACTATGGCTACACCTTC. Protein: CASSLEGGLDRPNYGYTF.